This T cell receptor (beta chain) was documented in a study of cytomegalovirus exposure and HLA in healthy donors. Study results and caveats: With later analysis, a missense DCLRE1C variant became linked to TCR beta V- and J-gene trimming. A further, later analysis showed that HLA-associated TCR beta chains (compared with equally common others) were more clonally expanded.

This CDR3 is 15 amino acids long. Between the trimmed V and J ends, which lost 0 bases and 3 bases, there was a span of 13 bases. CDR1 is SGDLS, CDR2 YYNGEE, per germline. Vbeta (60) and Jbeta (13) primers were used in the PCR. Method: immunoSEQ multiplex PCR; TCRdb's copy keeps in-frame clones and lacks some. The sample has some 130,000 clones, around 70% seen once; the top ten hold 1.6%. To note about this clone: Its target is unknown.

Input material: PBMCs. This clonotype was sampled from a young man in good health and CMV-seropositive. The chain uses TRBV9 and TRBJ2-7; D call uncertain. DNA for the CDR3: TGTGCCAGCAGCGTAGCTATCCAATCTCTCTACGAGCAGTACTTC. Protein sequence: CASSVAIQSLYEQYF.